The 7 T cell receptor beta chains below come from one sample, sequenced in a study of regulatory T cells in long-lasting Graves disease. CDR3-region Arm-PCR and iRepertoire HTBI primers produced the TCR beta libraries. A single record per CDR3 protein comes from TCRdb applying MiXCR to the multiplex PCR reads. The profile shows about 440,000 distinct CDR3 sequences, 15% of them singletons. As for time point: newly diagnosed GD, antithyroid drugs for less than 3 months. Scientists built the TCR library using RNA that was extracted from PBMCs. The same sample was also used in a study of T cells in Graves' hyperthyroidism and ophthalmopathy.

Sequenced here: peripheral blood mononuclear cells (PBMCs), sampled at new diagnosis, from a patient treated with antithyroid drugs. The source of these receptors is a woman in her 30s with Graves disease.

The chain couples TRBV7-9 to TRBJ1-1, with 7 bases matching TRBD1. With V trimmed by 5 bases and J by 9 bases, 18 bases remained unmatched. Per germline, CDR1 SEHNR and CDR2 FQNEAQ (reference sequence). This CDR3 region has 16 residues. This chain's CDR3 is CASSPLGGGLTGQAFF. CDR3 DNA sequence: TGTGCCAGCAGCCCGTTAGGGGGGGGGTTGACAGGGCAAGCTTTCTTT. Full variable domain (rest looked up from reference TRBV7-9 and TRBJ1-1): DTGVSQNPRHKITKRGQNVTFRCDPISEHNRLYWYRQTLGQGPEFLTYFQNEAQLEKSRLLSDRFSAERPKGSFSTLEIQRTEQGDSAMYLCASSPLGGGLTGQAFFGQGTRLTVV.

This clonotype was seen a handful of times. Written as DNA, the CDR3 is TGTGCCAGCAGTTACCCGGGACGGCTAAAAGAGACCCAGTACTTC. Translated: CASSYPGRLKETQYF. V usage is TRBV7-9 and J usage is TRBJ2-5; TRBD1 or TRBD2 may be the D gene (5 bases each). Trimming shortened V by 6 bases and J by 3 bases, and 17 bases separated the two germline ends. The CDR3 consists of 15 residues. The germline V gene has CDR1 SEHNR and CDR2 FQNEAQ (reference sequence).

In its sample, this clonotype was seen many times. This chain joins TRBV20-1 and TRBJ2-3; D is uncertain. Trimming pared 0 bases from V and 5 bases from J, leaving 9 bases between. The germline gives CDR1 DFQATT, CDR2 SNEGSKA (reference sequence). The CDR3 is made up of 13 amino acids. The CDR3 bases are TGCAGTGCTAGAGAACGCCCCGGAGATACGCAGTATTTT. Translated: CSARERPGDTQYF.

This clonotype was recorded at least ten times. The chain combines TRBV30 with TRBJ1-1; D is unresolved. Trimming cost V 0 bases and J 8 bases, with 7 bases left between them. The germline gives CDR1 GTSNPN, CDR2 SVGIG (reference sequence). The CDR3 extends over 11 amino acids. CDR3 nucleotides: TGTGCCTGGAGTGTGAACGTCGAAGCTTTCTTT. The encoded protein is CAWSVNVEAFF.

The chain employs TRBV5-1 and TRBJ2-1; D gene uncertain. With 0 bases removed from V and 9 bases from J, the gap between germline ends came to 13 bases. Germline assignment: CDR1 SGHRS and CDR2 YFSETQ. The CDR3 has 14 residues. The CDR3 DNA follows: TGCGCCAGCAGCTTGGATTCTCCTTCTCGTGAGCAGTTCTTC. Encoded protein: CASSLDSPSREQFF.

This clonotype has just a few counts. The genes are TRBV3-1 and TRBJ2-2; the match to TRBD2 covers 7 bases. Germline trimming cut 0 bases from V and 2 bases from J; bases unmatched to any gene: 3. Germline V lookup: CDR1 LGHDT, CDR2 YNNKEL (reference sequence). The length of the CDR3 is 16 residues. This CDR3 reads CASSQDGGGNTGELFF. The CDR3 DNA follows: TGTGCCAGCAGCCAAGATGGCGGGGGAAACACCGGGGAGCTGTTTTTT.

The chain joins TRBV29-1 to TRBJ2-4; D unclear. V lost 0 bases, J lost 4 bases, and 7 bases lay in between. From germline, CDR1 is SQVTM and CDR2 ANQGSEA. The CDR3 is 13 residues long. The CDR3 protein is CSVEDLQKNIQYF. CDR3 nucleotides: TGCAGCGTTGAAGATCTTCAGAAAAACATTCAGTACTTC.